This entry is about one TCR beta chain. This record comes from a study of blood T cell repertoires in COVID-19. Across the whole study: Spain, Italy and the United States supplied samples that represented acute and convalescent COVID-19. T cells, B-cell-depleted T cells, or PBMCs supplied cDNA or gDNA.

As processed by the authors: Quantification of nucleated cells was approximated via reference gene primer amplification. Measured with immunoSEQ multiplex PCR; TCRdb has only the in-frame clones, and not every one. The V and J calls and clone size come from that table; D and trimming were worked out from the DNA. The data contain 450,000 to 500,000 clones, roughly 85% of them singletons. CDR3 size: 13 residues. Germline loops: CDR1 LGHNA, CDR2 YSLEER. Trimming took off 2 bases at V and 5 bases at J, with 7 bases between the two ends. This receptor was obtained from a human donor in a cohort sampled during active COVID-19. The sample taken for sequencing was peripheral blood. The chain combines TRBV4-3 with TRBJ1-5; tentative D call: TRBD1 (6 bases). CDR3 nucleotide sequence: TGCGCCAGCAGCCAACGACAGGATCAGCCCCAGCATTTT. It is translated as CASSQRQDQPQHF.